This TCR beta chain was obtained from a study of T cells in Graves' hyperthyroidism and ophthalmopathy. The CDR3 contains 13 residues. The V gene's germline CDR1 is KGHDR and CDR2 SFDVKD. V lost 9 bases to trimming and J lost 3 bases; unmatched junction nucleotides: 6. It was RNA transcripts that yielded the amplified TCR beta CDR3 regions. HTBI primers were used for first-round RT-PCR of the TCR CDR3. From the multiplex PCR reads, TCRdb called clonotypes with MiXCR, one entry per CDR3 protein. The sample lists fewer than 450,000 distinct CDR3 sequences, more than 12% seen once, with 25% to 30% in the top ten.

The TCR originated in a man aged 45-65 years with Graves' ophthalmopathy. This chain joins TRBV24-1 and TRBJ2-7; 8 bases agree with TRBD1. Sequencing used blood. DNA for the CDR3: TGTGCCACCGGCACCGGGACAGGCTACGAGCAGTACTTC. This gives the protein CATGTGTGYEQYF.